This TCR beta chain comes out of a study of beta chain features in type 1 diabetes. General study findings and limits: Shorter templates might be favored by PCR, equally in patients and controls. Within each of all four CD4+ subsets, Type 1 diabetes patients had TCRB CDR3s that were moderately but significantly shorter.

Concerning this clone: Its matching antigen is unknown.

Germline assignment: CDR1 KGHSH and CDR2 LQKENI. The CDR3 extends over 16 amino acids. The V gene end was trimmed by 1 base and the J gene end by 4 bases; junction bases not matched to a gene: 6. Expressed TCRB transcripts were sequenced because the entire RNA isolate underwent reverse transcription. Profiling relied on immunoSEQ multiplex PCR, and the TCRdb table lists in-frame clones only, not all of them. The data contain about 650,000 clones, around 12% of them seen just once; the ten biggest clones take up 0.095% to 0.15%. It was one heparinised blood draw, averaging around 120 mL, that each donor gave. Sort purity for all populations was recorded as exceeding 98%.

What was sequenced was naive CD4+ T cells from blood. V is TRBV18 and J is TRBJ1-1; TRBD1 matches at 10 bases. The TCR originated in a young man with type 1 diabetes. The CDR3 protein is CASSPLGGQGITEAFF. CDR3 nucleotide sequence: TGTGCCAGCTCACCACTTGGGGGACAGGGGATCACTGAAGCTTTCTTT. The whole variable domain, filled in from reference TRBV18 and TRBJ1-1, reads NAGVMQNPRHLVRRRGQEARLRCSPMKGHSHVYWYRQLPEEGLKFMVYLQKENIIDESGMPKERFSAEFPKEGPSILRIQQVVRGDSAAYFCASSPLGGQGITEAFFGQGTRLTVV.